The 30 T cell receptor beta chains below come from one sample, sequenced in a study of T cell responses to AZD1222 COVID-19 vaccine. Profiled with immunoSEQ multiplex PCR; TCRdb holds only in-frame clones, not every one. The table records some 180,000 clones, 70% to 90% of them present only once. The sample was peripheral blood, taken on day 0 of AZD1222 vaccination. The origin of the receptors is an adult in good health.

V usage is TRBV6-6 and J usage is TRBJ1-4; no clear D. Per the germline V gene, CDR1 is MNHNY and CDR2 is SVGAGI (reference sequence). The CDR3 extends over 14 amino acids. V lost 8 bases, J lost 2 bases, and 12 bases lay in between. DNA for the CDR3: TGTGCCAGCCAGAGGTCCGGCACTAATGAAAAACTGTTTTTT. Protein sequence: CASQRSGTNEKLFF.

V gene TRBV5-1 combines with J gene TRBJ1-6; no clear D. The CDR3 loop spans 14 amino acids. The germline V gene has CDR1 SGHRS and CDR2 YFSETQ. Deletions cut 4 bases from V and 9 bases from J, with 14 bases between. For the CDR3, the DNA is TGCGCCAGCAGCCCCGACGGTCCCCCTTCACCCCTCCACTTT. Translating gives CASSPDGPPSPLHF. Filled out from reference TRBV5-1 and TRBJ1-6, the complete variable domain reads KAGVTQTPRYLIKTRGQQVTLSCSPISGHRSVSWYQQTPGQGLQFLFEYFSETQRNKGNFPGRFSGRQFSNSRSEMNVSTLELGDSALYLCASSPDGPPSPLHFGNGTRLTVT.

The rearrangement uses TRBV7-3 and TRBJ2-1; 7 nucleotides align to TRBD1. Trimming removed 5 bases from V and 2 bases from J; junction bases left unmatched: 9. The length of the CDR3 is 16 residues. In germline, CDR1 is SGHTA, CDR2 FQGTGA. The CDR3 region is CASSQARTGAYNEQFF. The CDR3 DNA is TGTGCCAGCAGCCAAGCTCGAACAGGGGCCTACAATGAGCAGTTCTTC.

The chain carries TRBV30 and TRBJ1-4; 7 nucleotides align to TRBD1. The CDR3 runs to 14 residues. Germline V gives CDR1 GTSNPN, CDR2 SVGIG (reference sequence). Trimming removed 7 bases from V and 2 bases from J; junction bases left unmatched: 7. This chain's CDR3 is CASQKGATNEKLFF. The CDR3 region has the DNA TGTGCCTCGCAGAAGGGGGCCACTAATGAAAAACTGTTTTTT. The full variable domain, in which reference TRBV30 and TRBJ1-4 provide the parts outside the CDR3, is SQTIHQWPATLVQPVGSPLSLECTVEGTSNPNLYWYRQAAGRGLQLLFYSVGIGQISSEVPQNLSASRPQDRQFILSSKKLLLSDSGFYLCASQKGATNEKLFFGSGTQLSVL.

The V call is TRBV20-1, the J call TRBJ2-7; the D gene is possibly TRBD2 (5 bases). Germline CDR1 is DFQATT and CDR2 is SNEGSKA (reference sequence). There are 13 residues in the CDR3. V lost 3 bases to trimming and J lost 3 bases, with 12 bases between them. The CDR3 reads CSASTEENYEQYF. The CDR3, as DNA: TGCAGTGCTAGTACGGAGGAGAACTACGAGCAGTACTTC.

The chain couples TRBV7-8 to TRBJ1-2; no reliable D call. Germline lookup yields CDR1 SGHVS and CDR2 FQNEAQ. Trimming took off 5 bases at V and 8 bases at J, with 15 bases between the two ends. CDR3 length: 13 residues. DNA of the CDR3: TGTGCCAGCAGCCCAATGCGGGGTACGGGCTACACCTTC. Translating gives CASSPMRGTGYTF.

This chain uses TRBV18 with TRBJ1-1; 7 bases align to TRBD1. V trimming: 1 base; J trimming: 1 base; junction bases outside the gene matches: 3. This CDR3 region has 15 residues. Per the germline V gene, CDR1 is KGHSH and CDR2 is LQKENI. CDR3 region: CASSPRQGQNTEAFF. CDR3 bases: TGTGCCAGCTCACCACGACAGGGCCAGAACACTGAAGCTTTCTTT.

The chain carries TRBV6-5 and TRBJ1-2; 9 nucleotides line up with TRBD1. With V trimmed by 7 bases and J by 5 bases, 5 bases remained unmatched. The CDR3 covers 13 residues. Germline CDR1 is MNHEY and CDR2 is SVGAGI. CDR3 loop: CASTTDRGYGYTF. CDR3 sequence (DNA): TGTGCCAGCACCACAGACAGGGGGTATGGCTACACCTTC.

This clone was seen just once. CDR3: CASSPVAGDTEAFF. The CDR3 DNA is TGTGCCAGCTCCCCGGTGGCAGGGGACACTGAAGCTTTCTTT. The genes are TRBV27 and TRBJ1-1; maybe TRBD1 (6 bases). This CDR3 has 14 residues. The V gene lost 8 bases and the J gene lost 3 bases, with 16 bases spanning the gap. Germline assignment: CDR1 MNHEY and CDR2 SMNVEV (reference sequence).

The chain has TRBV7-2 and TRBJ1-5; a weak D match, TRBD1 (5 bases). V lost 7 bases, J lost 0 bases, and 22 bases lay in between. Germline V lookup: CDR1 SGHTA, CDR2 FQGNSA. This CDR3 comprises 18 residues. CDR3 region: CASTHRGVQGYSNQPQHF. The CDR3 DNA follows: TGTGCCAGCACCCACCGGGGGGTTCAGGGCTATAGCAATCAGCCCCAGCATTTT.

This clone was detected only once. The genes are TRBV7-9 and TRBJ2-5; the D gene could be TRBD1 or TRBD2 (6 bases each). Between the trimmed V and J ends, which lost 1 base and 2 bases, there was a span of 11 bases. The length of the CDR3 is 15 residues. CDR1 SEHNR and CDR2 FQNEAQ come from the germline V gene (reference sequence). Here the CDR3 reads CASSLGVGGQETQYF. In DNA form, the CDR3 reads TGTGCCAGCAGCTTAGGCGTAGGGGGGCAAGAGACCCAGTACTTC.

The V gene is TRBV5-1, the J gene TRBJ1-1; D gene uncertain. Germline V gives CDR1 SGHRS, CDR2 YFSETQ. The CDR3 totals 15 residues. Trimming shortened V by 0 bases and J by 0 bases, and 9 bases separated the two germline ends. The CDR3 region is CASSLVAGMNTEAFF. The CDR3, as DNA: TGCGCCAGCAGCTTGGTTGCAGGTATGAACACTGAAGCTTTCTTT. The whole variable domain, remainder taken from reference TRBV5-1 and TRBJ1-1, is KAGVTQTPRYLIKTRGQQVTLSCSPISGHRSVSWYQQTPGQGLQFLFEYFSETQRNKGNFPGRFSGRQFSNSRSEMNVSTLELGDSALYLCASSLVAGMNTEAFFGQGTRLTVV.

This chain connects TRBV29-1 to TRBJ2-3; weak D call: TRBD1 (5 bases). Germline V gene sequence: CDR1 SQVTM, CDR2 ANQGSEA. The CDR3 is 13 residues long. The V end was cut by 3 bases, the J end by 2 bases, with 9 bases between. The CDR3, as DNA: TGCAGCGTTGACAGGGCGGCCACAGATACGCAGTATTTT. Its translation: CSVDRAATDTQYF.

The chain links TRBV3-1 (or the pseudogene TRBV3-2) to TRBJ1-5, with D unresolved. The germline gives CDR1 LGHDT, CDR2 YNNKEL (reference sequence). The germline V and J ends were trimmed by 4 bases and 1 base, with 8 bases remaining between them. The CDR3 has 14 residues. Here the CDR3 DNA reads TGTGCCAGCAGCCTCCCAGGAAGCAATCAGCCCCAGCATTTT. Amino acid sequence: CASSLPGSNQPQHF.

The gene calls are TRBV5-5 and TRBJ1-3; D remains ambiguous. The V end was cut by 2 bases, the J end by 0 bases, with 6 bases between. This CDR3 region has 14 residues. The germline V gene has CDR1 SGHKS and CDR2 YYEKEE (reference sequence). The CDR3 nucleotides are TGTGCCAGCAGCTTCCAGACCTCTGGAAACACCATATATTTT. It codes for CASSFQTSGNTIYF.

The V and J genes are TRBV5-4 and TRBJ2-7; 9 positions agree with TRBD2. The CDR3 has 14 residues. The V segment lost 3 bases and the J segment 6 bases; nucleotides outside the gene matches: 7. The germline V gene has CDR1 SGHNT and CDR2 YYREEE (reference sequence). CDR3 sequence reads: CASSSGTSPTEQYF. The CDR3 DNA sequence: TGTGCCAGCAGCTCCGGGACTAGCCCAACCGAGCAGTACTTC.

This CDR3 reads CATSPRRVPVVYGYTF. The CDR3 DNA sequence: TGTGCCACCAGCCCGCGGCGAGTTCCGGTCGTCTATGGCTACACCTTC. The chain recombines TRBV15 with TRBJ1-2; D gene ambiguous. V lost 5 bases and J lost 4, with 20 bases in between. Per germline, CDR1 LNHNV and CDR2 YYDKDF (reference sequence). This CDR3 comprises 16 residues.

This clone was recorded only once. The genes are TRBV4-1 and TRBJ1-2, with TRBD1 matching 7 bases. Germline V gene data show CDR1 as MGHRA and CDR2 as YSYEKL. With 1 base clipped from V and 3 bases from J, the junction kept 17 bases outside the gene matches. The CDR3 contains 19 residues. The CDR3 sequence: CASSQVWGDRDRVDYGYTF. The CDR3 region has the DNA TGCGCCAGCAGCCAAGTGTGGGGAGACAGGGATAGAGTCGACTATGGCTACACCTTC.

This clone was seen just once. The chain has TRBV27 and TRBJ2-2; D call uncertain. Trimming removed 4 bases at V and 3 bases at J, with 6 bases between. This CDR3 has 13 residues. Germline values: CDR1 MNHEY, CDR2 SMNVEV (reference sequence). As DNA, the CDR3 is TGTGCCAGCAGTTCACATTACACCGGGGAGCTGTTTTTT. This codes for CASSSHYTGELFF.

The chain recombines TRBV28 with TRBJ2-7, with D perhaps assigned TRBD1 or TRBD2 (6 bases each). V shed 7 bases and J shed 2 bases, with 12 bases lying between them. Germline CDR1 is MDHEN and CDR2 is SYDVKM. CDR3 size: 13 residues. CDR3 nucleotide sequence: TGTGCCAGCACTTGGGGGGACACCTACGAGCAGTACTTC. Translation gives CASTWGDTYEQYF.

The chain carries TRBV3-1 (or the pseudogene TRBV3-2) and TRBJ2-1; 9 bases align to TRBD1. The CDR3 is 14 amino acids. With 4 bases clipped from V and 5 bases from J, the junction kept 3 bases outside the gene matches. Germline values: CDR1 LGHDT, CDR2 YNNKEL (reference sequence). The chain's CDR3 is CASSRTGAHNEQFF. The CDR3 DNA reads as TGTGCCAGCAGCCGGACAGGGGCTCACAATGAGCAGTTCTTC.

This sequence joins TRBV19 and TRBJ2-3; D gene uncertain. The germline gives CDR1 LNHDA, CDR2 SQIVND (reference sequence). This CDR3 has 14 amino acids. The V end lost 7 bases, the J end lost 0 bases, and 11 bases lay between the germline ends. Written as DNA, the CDR3 is TGTGCCAGTAATGGCCGGGCCAGCACAGATACGCAGTATTTT. As protein: CASNGRASTDTQYF.

J is TRBJ2-7 and V is TRBV15, with 8 bases identical to TRBD1. The CDR3 spans 15 residues. Losses at the gene ends were 1 base for V and 2 bases for J; bases not matched to a gene: 4. Germline V gene sequence: CDR1 LNHNV, CDR2 YYDKDF (reference sequence). The CDR3 spells CATSRGTGLAYEQYF. The CDR3 DNA reads as TGTGCCACCAGCAGAGGGACAGGGCTGGCCTACGAGCAGTACTTC.

V usage is TRBV5-4 and J usage is TRBJ2-7; 9 bases agree with TRBD1. Looked up from germline, CDR1 is SGHNT and CDR2 is YYREEE (reference sequence). Trimming took 0 bases from V and 2 from J; bases not matched to a gene: 3. This CDR3 comprises 15 residues. CDR3 protein: CASSLEQGAAYEQYF. DNA of the CDR3: TGTGCCAGCAGCTTGGAACAGGGGGCCGCCTACGAGCAGTACTTC.

The gene calls are TRBV9 and TRBJ1-1, with unresolved D. CDR3 length: 14 residues. Germline CDR1 and CDR2: SGDLS and YYNGEE. Trimming removed 0 bases at V and 1 base at J, with 7 bases between. The DNA of the CDR3 is TGTGCCAGCAGCGTAGCTCAAAAGAACACTGAAGCTTTCTTT. Residues: CASSVAQKNTEAFF.

This rearrangement joins TRBV19 to TRBJ1-1, with 7 bases matching TRBD1. Germline V gene data show CDR1 as LNHDA and CDR2 as SQIVND (reference sequence). There are 15 residues in the CDR3. Trimming took 1 base from V and 3 from J; bases not matched to a gene: 5. As DNA, the CDR3 is TGTGCCAGTAGTATAGGAGGCAGGGGGGACACTGAAGCTTTCTTT. Protein product: CASSIGGRGDTEAFF.

The V gene is TRBV12-5, the J gene TRBJ2-1; TRBD2 agrees at 8 bases. Germline V lookup: CDR1 LGHNT, CDR2 FRNRAP. V was pared by 7 bases and J by 7 bases, with 12 bases of the junction left unmatched. This CDR3 contains 15 residues. CDR3 in amino acids: CASAGFAGGDNEQFF. In DNA form, the CDR3 reads TGTGCTAGTGCGGGCTTCGCGGGAGGAGATAATGAGCAGTTCTTC.

The J gene is TRBJ2-7, the V gene TRBV15, with 12 bases matching TRBD2. This CDR3 has 20 residues. The V and J ends lost 4 bases and 0 bases, in that order; junction bases with no gene match: 16. Germline-derived CDR1 and CDR2 are LNHNV and YYDKDF (reference sequence). CDR3 bases: TGTGCCACCAGCAACCCTCTAGCGGGAGGGAAGTTTCAGGACTCCTACGAGCAGTACTTC. It yields the protein CATSNPLAGGKFQDSYEQYF.

The chain joins TRBV5-1 to TRBJ2-1; 14 nucleotides align to TRBD2. Trimming removed 3 bases from V and 8 bases from J; junction bases left unmatched: 7. The CDR3 totals 16 residues. Germline V CDR1 and CDR2: SGHRS, YFSETQ. CDR3 sequence (DNA): TGCGCCAGCAGCTGGGGGACTAGCGGGAGCTCTGATGAGCAGTTCTTC. It translates to CASSWGTSGSSDEQFF. The variable domain in full, with the rest retrieved from reference TRBV5-1 and TRBJ2-1, is KAGVTQTPRYLIKTRGQQVTLSCSPISGHRSVSWYQQTPGQGLQFLFEYFSETQRNKGNFPGRFSGRQFSNSRSEMNVSTLELGDSALYLCASSWGTSGSSDEQFFGPGTRLTVL.

The chain joins TRBV7-9 to TRBJ2-7; D not resolved. With 7 bases removed from V and 7 bases from J, the gap between germline ends came to 17 bases. The germline V gene encodes CDR1 SEHNR and CDR2 FQNEAQ (reference sequence). CDR3 length: 13 residues. CDR3 region: CASTSPLLREQYF. CDR3 coding DNA: TGTGCCAGCACCTCCCCCCTCCTCAGGGAGCAGTACTTC.